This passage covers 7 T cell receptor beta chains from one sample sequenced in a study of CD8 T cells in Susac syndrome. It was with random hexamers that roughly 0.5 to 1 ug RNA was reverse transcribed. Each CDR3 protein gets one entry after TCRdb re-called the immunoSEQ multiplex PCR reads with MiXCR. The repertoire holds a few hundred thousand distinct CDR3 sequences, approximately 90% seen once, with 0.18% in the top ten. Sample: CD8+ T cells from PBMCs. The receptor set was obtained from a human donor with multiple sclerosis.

CDR3 in amino acids: CASSQANSYEQYF. The DNA of the CDR3 is TGCGCCAGCAGCCAGGCCAACAGTTACGAGCAGTACTTC. This chain joins TRBV4-1 and TRBJ2-7; D is uncertain. The CDR3 spans 13 residues. Germline V CDR1 and CDR2: MGHRA, YSYEKL. Between the trimmed V and J ends, which lost 3 bases and 4 bases, there was a span of 10 bases.

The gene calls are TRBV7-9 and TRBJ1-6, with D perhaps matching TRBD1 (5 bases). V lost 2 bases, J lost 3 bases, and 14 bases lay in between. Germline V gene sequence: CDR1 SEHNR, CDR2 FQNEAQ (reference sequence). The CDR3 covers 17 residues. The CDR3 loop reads CASSLYRGSNYNSPLHF. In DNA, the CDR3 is TGTGCCAGCAGCTTATACCGGGGCTCCAACTATAATTCACCCCTCCACTTT.

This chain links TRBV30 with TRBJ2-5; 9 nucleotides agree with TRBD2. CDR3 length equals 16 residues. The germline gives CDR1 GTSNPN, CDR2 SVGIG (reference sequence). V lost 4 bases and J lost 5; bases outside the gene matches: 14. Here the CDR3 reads CAWTPDEREDYETQYF. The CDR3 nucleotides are TGTGCCTGGACCCCGGACGAGCGGGAGGATTATGAGACCCAGTACTTC.

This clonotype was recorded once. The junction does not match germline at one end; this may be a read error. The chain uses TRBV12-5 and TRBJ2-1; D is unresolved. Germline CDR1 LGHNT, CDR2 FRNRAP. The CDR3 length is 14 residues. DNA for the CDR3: TGTGCTAGTGGTTTGGTAAAGATCTGGCCTGAGAAGTTCTTC. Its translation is CASGLVKIWPEKFF.

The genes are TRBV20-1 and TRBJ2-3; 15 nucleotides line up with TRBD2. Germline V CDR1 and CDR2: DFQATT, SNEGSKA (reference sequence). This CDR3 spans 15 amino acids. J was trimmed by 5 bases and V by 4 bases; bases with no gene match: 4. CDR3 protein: CSATRTSGRVDTQYF. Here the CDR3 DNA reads TGCAGTGCTACAAGGACTAGCGGGAGGGTAGATACGCAGTATTTT.

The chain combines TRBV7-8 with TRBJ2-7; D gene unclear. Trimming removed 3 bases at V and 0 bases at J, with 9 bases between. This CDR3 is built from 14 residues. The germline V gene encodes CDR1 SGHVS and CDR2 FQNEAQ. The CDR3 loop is CASSFRVSSYEQYF. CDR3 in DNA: TGTGCCAGCAGCTTCCGCGTCAGCTCCTACGAGCAGTACTTC.

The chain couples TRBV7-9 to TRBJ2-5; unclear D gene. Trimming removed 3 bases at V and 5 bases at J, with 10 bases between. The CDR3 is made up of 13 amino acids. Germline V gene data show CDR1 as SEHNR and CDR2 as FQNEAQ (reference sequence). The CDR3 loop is CASSLGAEETQYF. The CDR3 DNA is TGTGCCAGCAGCTTGGGTGCTGAGGAGACCCAGTACTTC. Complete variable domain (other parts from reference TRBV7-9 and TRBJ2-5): DTGVSQNPRHKITKRGQNVTFRCDPISEHNRLYWYRQTLGQGPEFLTYFQNEAQLEKSRLLSDRFSAERPKGSFSTLEIQRTEQGDSAMYLCASSLGAEETQYFGPGTRLLVL.